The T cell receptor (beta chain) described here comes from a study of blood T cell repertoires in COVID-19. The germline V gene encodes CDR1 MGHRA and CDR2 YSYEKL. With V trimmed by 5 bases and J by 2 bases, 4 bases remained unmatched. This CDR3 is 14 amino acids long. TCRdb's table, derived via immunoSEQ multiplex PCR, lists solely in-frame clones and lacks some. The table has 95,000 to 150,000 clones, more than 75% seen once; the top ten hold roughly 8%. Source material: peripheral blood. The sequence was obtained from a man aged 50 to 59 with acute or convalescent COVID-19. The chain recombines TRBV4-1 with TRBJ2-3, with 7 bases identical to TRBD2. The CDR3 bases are TGCGCCAGCAGCTGGAGCGGGATCACAGATACGCAGTATTTT. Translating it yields CASSWSGITDTQYF.